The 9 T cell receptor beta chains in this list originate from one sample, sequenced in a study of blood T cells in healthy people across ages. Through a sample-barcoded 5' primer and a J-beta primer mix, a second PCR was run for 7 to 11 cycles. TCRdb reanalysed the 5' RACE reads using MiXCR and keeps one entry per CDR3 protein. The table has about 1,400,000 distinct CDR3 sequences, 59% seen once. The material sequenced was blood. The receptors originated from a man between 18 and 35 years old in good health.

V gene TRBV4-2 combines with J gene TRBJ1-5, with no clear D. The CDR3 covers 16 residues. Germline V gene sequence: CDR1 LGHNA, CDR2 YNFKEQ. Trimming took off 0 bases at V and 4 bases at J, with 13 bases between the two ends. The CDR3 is CASSQDLDIRNQPQHF. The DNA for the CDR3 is TGTGCCAGCAGCCAAGACTTAGACATTAGAAATCAGCCCCAGCATTTT.

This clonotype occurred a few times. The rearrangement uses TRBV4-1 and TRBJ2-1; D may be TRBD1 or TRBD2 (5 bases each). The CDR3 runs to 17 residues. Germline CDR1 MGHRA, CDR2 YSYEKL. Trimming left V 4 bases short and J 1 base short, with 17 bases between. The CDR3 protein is CASSPPPPGPSYNEQFF. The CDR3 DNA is TGCGCCAGCAGCCCTCCGCCACCGGGACCGTCCTACAATGAGCAGTTCTTC.

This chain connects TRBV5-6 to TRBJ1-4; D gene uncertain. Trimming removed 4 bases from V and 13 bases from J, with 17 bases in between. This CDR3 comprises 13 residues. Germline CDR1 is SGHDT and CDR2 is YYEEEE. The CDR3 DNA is TGTGCCAGCAGCACCATGGGCCTGACTGGACTGTTTTTT. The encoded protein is CASSTMGLTGLFF.

CDR3 coding DNA: TGTGCCAGCAGTTTATGGTACAGAACTCAAGAGACCCAGTACTTC. Protein sequence: CASSLWYRTQETQYF. The chain links TRBV12-3 or TRBV12-4 to TRBJ2-5, with D unresolved. CDR3 length: 15 amino acids. V was clipped by 2 bases and J by 2 bases, with 12 bases between them.

CDR3 coding DNA: TGTGCCAGCAGCGCCACCACTGTCTCCTATAATTCACCCCTCCACTTT. This gives the protein CASSATTVSYNSPLHF. The chain combines TRBV11-2 with TRBJ1-6; D uncertain. This CDR3 comprises 16 residues. The V end was cut by 5 bases, the J end by 0 bases, with 11 bases between. The germline CDR1 and CDR2 sequences are SGHAT and FQNNGV.

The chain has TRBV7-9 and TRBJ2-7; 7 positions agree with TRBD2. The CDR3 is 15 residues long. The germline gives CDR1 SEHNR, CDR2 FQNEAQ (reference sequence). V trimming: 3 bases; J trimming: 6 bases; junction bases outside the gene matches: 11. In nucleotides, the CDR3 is TGTGCCAGCAGCTTCCCGGGCGGGAGCGTCCCCGAGCAGTACTTC. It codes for CASSFPGGSVPEQYF.

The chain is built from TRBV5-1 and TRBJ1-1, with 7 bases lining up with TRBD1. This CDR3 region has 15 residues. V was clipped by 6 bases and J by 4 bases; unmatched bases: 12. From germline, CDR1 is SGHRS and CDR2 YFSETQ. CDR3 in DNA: TGCGCCAGCAACCGACAGGGACCCAACGGCACTGAAGCTTTCTTT. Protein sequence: CASNRQGPNGTEAFF. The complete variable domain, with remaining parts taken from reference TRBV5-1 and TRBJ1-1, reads KAGVTQTPRYLIKTRGQQVTLSCSPISGHRSVSWYQQTPGQGLQFLFEYFSETQRNKGNFPGRFSGRQFSNSRSEMNVSTLELGDSALYLCASNRQGPNGTEAFFGQGTRLTVV.

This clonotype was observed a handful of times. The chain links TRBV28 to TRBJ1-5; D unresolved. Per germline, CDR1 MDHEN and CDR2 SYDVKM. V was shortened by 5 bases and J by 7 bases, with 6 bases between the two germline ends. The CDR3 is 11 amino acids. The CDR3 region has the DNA TGTGCCAGCAGTCGCACGCAGCCCCAGCATTTT. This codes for CASSRTQPQHF.

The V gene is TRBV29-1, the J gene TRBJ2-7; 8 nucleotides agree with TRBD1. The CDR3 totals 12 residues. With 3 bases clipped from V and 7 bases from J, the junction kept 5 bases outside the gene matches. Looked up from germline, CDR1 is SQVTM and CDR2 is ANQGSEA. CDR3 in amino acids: CSVDQGAPEQYF. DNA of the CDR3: TGCAGCGTTGACCAGGGGGCGCCTGAGCAGTACTTC.